The text below deals with one T cell receptor (beta chain). The CDR3 loop spans 14 amino acids. Germline V gives CDR1 SGHTS, CDR2 YDEGEE. V lost 3 bases and J lost 0, with 7 bases in between. Using immunoSEQ multiplex PCR, the repertoire was profiled, and TCRdb retains in-frame clones only, with some absent. The repertoire holds some 66,000 clones, with 70% to 90% as singletons. These data originate in a study of technical replicates of blood from a handful of donors. What was sequenced was PBMCs. The chain is built from TRBV5-8 and TRBJ1-5, with D perhaps matching TRBD1 (5 bases). The sequence came from a human donor in good health. Some clones in this sample may be carry-over from other donors' samples. The CDR3 region has the DNA TGTGCCAGCAGCTCGGGGGGTAGCAATCAGCCCCAGCATTTT. This translates into CASSSGGSNQPQHF.